Shown below are 10 T cell receptor beta chains from a single sample sequenced in a study of blood T cell repertoires in COVID-19. Measured with immunoSEQ multiplex PCR; TCRdb has only the in-frame clones, and not every one. The table has more than 200,000 clones, around 86% seen once. The material sequenced was peripheral blood. These receptors originate from an elderly woman with COVID-19, enrolled during active disease.

The chain is built from TRBV7-2 and TRBJ2-6, with D perhaps TRBD1 (5 bases). CDR3 size: 15 residues. V shed 2 bases and J shed 4 bases, with 9 bases lying between them. Germline-derived CDR1 and CDR2 are SGHTA and FQGNSA. The CDR3 protein is CASSLQGPGANVLTF. In nucleotides, the CDR3 is TGTGCCAGCAGCTTACAGGGCCCCGGGGCCAACGTCCTGACTTTC.

The V call is TRBV4-2, the J call TRBJ1-2; TRBD1 matches at 7 bases. Germline loops: CDR1 LGHNA, CDR2 YNFKEQ. The CDR3 length is 15 residues. The ends lost 8 bases at V and 5 bases at J; junction bases unmatched: 14. The CDR3 region has the DNA TGTGCCAGCGGGCCGATAGGGGGCACTGGGTATGGCTACACCTTC. Its protein is CASGPIGGTGYGYTF.

The DNA for the CDR3 is TGTGCCAGCAGCTTAGGAAGGACAGTCAACCAGCCCCAGCATTTT. Translation gives CASSLGRTVNQPQHF. The chain employs TRBV7-2 and TRBJ1-5; D possibly corresponds to TRBD1 (6 bases). The V gene lost 1 base and the J gene lost 7 bases, with 14 bases spanning the gap. The CDR3 consists of 15 residues. CDR1 is SGHTA and CDR2 is FQGNSA in the germline V gene.

V usage is TRBV18 and J usage is TRBJ1-2, with 8 bases aligning to TRBD1. The V and J ends lost 2 bases and 4 bases, in that order; junction bases with no gene match: 6. This CDR3 spans 15 amino acids. Per germline, CDR1 KGHSH and CDR2 LQKENI. CDR3 coding DNA: TGTGCCAGCTCACCAGCCGGGACAGGATTCTATGGCTACACCTTC. Translation: CASSPAGTGFYGYTF.

This clone occurred once. The chain uses TRBV9 and TRBJ2-3, with D possibly being TRBD2 (5 bases). Germline V gives CDR1 SGDLS, CDR2 YYNGEE. The CDR3 spans 15 residues. Trimming stripped 0 bases from V and 6 bases from J, with 14 bases between. CDR3 in amino acids: CASSVGLARRDTQYF. CDR3 bases: TGTGCCAGCAGCGTAGGCCTAGCTCGTCGGGATACGCAGTATTTT. Drawing the rest from reference TRBV9 and TRBJ2-3, the complete variable domain is DSGVTQTPKHLITATGQRVTLRCSPRSGDLSVYWYQQSLDQGLQFLIQYYNGEERAKGNILERFSAQQFPDLHSELNLSSLELGDSALYFCASSVGLARRDTQYFGPGTRLTVL.

The chain employs TRBV19 and TRBJ2-2; 8 positions agree with TRBD1. There are 16 residues in the CDR3. Germline CDR1 and CDR2: LNHDA and SQIVND (reference sequence). V was clipped by 2 bases and J by 5 bases; unmatched bases: 7. The CDR3 DNA reads TGTGCCAGTAGTATACATAGGACAGGGCGGACCGGGGAGCTGTTTTTT. Translation: CASSIHRTGRTGELFF.

The genes are TRBV29-1 and TRBJ2-7; the match to TRBD1 covers 11 bases. The CDR3 totals 12 residues. V was clipped by 7 bases and J by 3 bases; unmatched bases: 2. Germline V gives CDR1 SQVTM, CDR2 ANQGSEA. The CDR3 DNA follows: TGCAGCGCCGGGACAGGGGGCTACGAGCAGTACTTC. Translating it yields CSAGTGGYEQYF.

The V call is TRBV29-1, the J call TRBJ2-3, with D tentatively TRBD2 (6 bases). The germline V gene has CDR1 SQVTM and CDR2 ANQGSEA. Deletions cut 1 base from V and 6 bases from J, with 11 bases between. The CDR3 length is 13 residues. In DNA, the CDR3 is TGCAGCGTTGAAGGCTCTGCGGGGGATACGCAGTATTTT. Its protein is CSVEGSAGDTQYF.

The rearrangement links TRBV29-1 to TRBJ2-7; D is tentatively TRBD1 or TRBD2 (6 bases each). CDR1 SQVTM and CDR2 ANQGSEA come from the germline V gene. The CDR3 consists of 12 residues. V lost 6 bases and J 1 base, leaving 10 bases between the germline ends. The CDR3 protein is CSVGGTSYEQYF. As DNA, the CDR3 is TGCAGCGTGGGCGGGACATCCTACGAGCAGTACTTC.

This clone was observed a single time. The J gene is TRBJ1-2, the V gene TRBV29-1, with D perhaps matching TRBD1 (6 bases). Germline CDR1 and CDR2: SQVTM and ANQGSEA. The CDR3 runs 12 residues. V lost 3 bases and J lost 8, with 13 bases in between. In nucleotides, the CDR3 is TGCAGCGTTGATTGGGGGCGCGGCGGCTACACCTTC. It encodes CSVDWGRGGYTF.